Shown below are 13 T cell receptor beta chains from a single sample sequenced in a study of blood T cell repertoires in COVID-19 (TCRdb year 2020). Library construction relied on the immunoSEQ multiplex PCR assay. TCRdb provides this immuneACCESS table in a form limited to in-frame rearrangements. Some clones are lacking; in checked studies, under half of them reflect an unresolved V gene, and why the rest are absent is not known. Present in this sample are just over 150,000 clones, 70% to 90% of which were seen just once. Together, the top ten hold approximately 2.3% of the sample. The sequencing input was peripheral blood. All receptors come from a woman in her seventies with acute or convalescent COVID-19.

This sequence joins TRBV12-5 and TRBJ2-1; TRBD2 aligns across 7 bases. V shed 5 bases, J shed 7 bases, and the junction held 26 bases outside the gene matches. Germline CDR1 LGHNT, CDR2 FRNRAP. CDR3 length: 20 residues. Written as DNA, the CDR3 is TGTGCTAGTGGTCCAGACCCTCTCATACTAGCGCCTGGGCGGATGAATGAGCAGTTCTTC. This codes for CASGPDPLILAPGRMNEQFF. Drawing the rest from reference TRBV12-5 and TRBJ2-1, the complete variable domain is DARVTQTPRHKVTEMGQEVTMRCQPILGHNTVFWYRQTMMQGLELLAYFRNRAPLDDSGMPKDRFSAEMPDATLATLKIQPSEPRDSAVYFCASGPDPLILAPGRMNEQFFGPGTRLTVL.

This sequence joins TRBV19 and TRBJ2-1, with D possibly matching TRBD2 (5 bases). The V and J ends lost 10 bases and 7 bases respectively, with 20 bases between them. The CDR3 runs 14 residues. Germline loops: CDR1 LNHDA, CDR2 SQIVND (reference sequence). This CDR3 reads CATQLGVRTNEQFF. CDR3 DNA: TGTGCCACCCAACTAGGAGTGAGGACGAATGAGCAGTTCTTC.

Worth noting for this clone: Distinct nucleotide sequences in the sample also encode this CDR3. This sequence joins TRBV3-1 (or the pseudogene TRBV3-2) and TRBJ1-5; D remains unclear. Germline-derived CDR1 and CDR2 are LGHDT and YNNKEL (reference sequence). The CDR3 is made up of 13 amino acids. The V end lost 1 base, the J end lost 4 bases, and 5 bases lay between the germline ends. In DNA, the CDR3 is TGTGCCAGCAGCCAAGCGGGAAATCAGCCCCAGCATTTT. Translation gives CASSQAGNQPQHF.

The V and J genes are TRBV2 and TRBJ1-2; no reliable D call. V lost 3 bases and J 2 bases, leaving 10 bases between the germline ends. Germline V gene lookup returns CDR1 SNHLY and CDR2 FYNNEI. This CDR3 contains 14 residues. CDR3 coding DNA: TGTGCCAGCAGTGATTTCACGGGAAACTATGGCTACACCTTC. Translated: CASSDFTGNYGYTF.

The chain recombines TRBV30 with TRBJ1-6, with TRBD1 identical over 8 bases. The CDR3 sequence is 15 residues long. Germline V CDR1 and CDR2: GTSNPN, SVGIG (reference sequence). V dropped 2 bases and J dropped 3; count of bases not matched to a gene: 3. The CDR3 nucleotides are TGTGCCTGGAGTAGGGACAGGTTCTATAATTCACCCCTCCACTTT. Translation: CAWSRDRFYNSPLHF. Complete variable domain (other parts from reference TRBV30 and TRBJ1-6): SQTIHQWPATLVQPVGSPLSLECTVEGTSNPNLYWYRQAAGRGLQLLFYSVGIGQISSEVPQNLSASRPQDRQFILSSKKLLLSDSGFYLCAWSRDRFYNSPLHFGNGTRLTVT.

The V and J genes are TRBV5-1 and TRBJ1-3; no definite D call. Trimming cost V 7 bases and J 0 bases, with 11 bases left between them. This CDR3 is 14 amino acids long. CDR1 and CDR2 from the germline V gene are SGHRS and YFSETQ. The CDR3 protein is CASGLDSSGNTIYF. The DNA for the CDR3 is TGCGCCAGCGGACTGGATTCCTCTGGAAACACCATATATTTT.

The V call is TRBV20-1, the J call TRBJ1-5; the D gene is possibly TRBD1 (6 bases). Germline CDR1 and CDR2: DFQATT and SNEGSKA (reference sequence). V lost 5 bases to trimming and J lost 11 bases, with 13 bases between them. The CDR3 covers 11 residues. The CDR3 sequence is CSAPLGGSQHF. The CDR3 nucleotides read TGCAGTGCTCCTTTAGGGGGTTCCCAGCATTTT.

This chain links TRBV19 with TRBJ1-5; D gene ambiguous. The CDR3 totals 15 residues. The germline V and J ends were trimmed by 3 bases and 0 bases, with 9 bases remaining between them. Looked up from germline, CDR1 is LNHDA and CDR2 is SQIVND (reference sequence). Here the CDR3 reads CASSMSGNSNQPQHF. CDR3 nucleotide sequence: TGTGCCAGTAGTATGAGCGGTAATAGCAATCAGCCCCAGCATTTT.

The chain has TRBV29-1 and TRBJ2-7; TRBD2 might be the D (7 bases). The germline CDR1 and CDR2 sequences are SQVTM and ANQGSEA. This CDR3 region has 13 residues. Trimming cost V 7 bases and J 2 bases, with 15 bases left between them. The chain's CDR3 is CSARGGRTYEQYF. CDR3 bases: TGCAGCGCGAGGGGGGGGCGAACCTACGAGCAGTACTTC.

This clone was seen a few times. The chain joins TRBV28 to TRBJ2-7; tentatively, D is TRBD1 (6 bases). V was clipped by 4 bases and J by 3 bases, with 19 bases between them. Germline lookup yields CDR1 MDHEN and CDR2 SYDVKM. The CDR3 sequence is 16 residues long. CDR3 bases: TGTGCCAGCAGTTCCGGGACAACTAGGGTCCGCTACGAGCAGTACGTC. It yields the protein CASSSGTTRVRYEQYV.

V gene TRBV6-5 combines with J gene TRBJ1-3; the match to TRBD1 covers 8 bases. V lost 5 bases to trimming and J lost 2 bases; unmatched junction nucleotides: 2. Germline V gene sequence: CDR1 MNHEY, CDR2 SVGAGI. The CDR3 is 14 residues long. The CDR3 region has the DNA TGTGCCAGCAGTCAGGGGGCGACTGGAAACACCATATATTTT. It translates to CASSQGATGNTIYF.

The V and J genes are TRBV18 and TRBJ1-1; unclear D gene. The germline V gene has CDR1 KGHSH and CDR2 LQKENI. This CDR3 is built from 16 residues. Trimming cost V 2 bases and J 0 bases, with 13 bases left between them. Written as DNA, the CDR3 is TGTGCCAGCTCACCAGTGTCACACGGAGTGAACACTGAAGCTTTCTTT. This encodes CASSPVSHGVNTEAFF.

The chain recombines TRBV14 with TRBJ2-3; 9 bases agree with TRBD2. Per the germline V gene, CDR1 is SGHDN and CDR2 is FVKESK. The J segment lost 0 bases and the V segment lost 2 bases, leaving 6 bases of the junction unmatched. CDR3 length: 17 amino acids. The CDR3 region is CASSQNEGLASTDTQYF. The CDR3 coding sequence is TGTGCCAGCAGCCAAAACGAGGGACTAGCTAGCACAGATACGCAGTATTTT.